The 8 T cell receptor beta chains below all came from one sample that was sequenced in a study of blood T cell repertoires in COVID-19 (dated by TCRdb to about 2020). Preparation of the library involved the immunoSEQ multiplex PCR assay. TCRdb mirrors the immuneACCESS table, restricted to in-frame sequences. Some clones are absent from its copies; in checked studies, under half trace to an unresolved V gene, and the reason for the others is unknown. The sample table lists over 150,000 clones, 76% of them with a count of one. The top ten clones comprise 3.7% of the sample. The sequenced material came from peripheral blood. The receptor source for this set is a woman aged 80 or over with acute or convalescent COVID-19.

This clone came up a few times. This sequence joins TRBV29-1 and TRBJ1-1, with 7 positions matching TRBD1. Germline V gene data show CDR1 as SQVTM and CDR2 as ANQGSEA. The CDR3 covers 13 residues. Losses at the gene ends were 7 bases for V and 1 base for J; bases not matched to a gene: 6. CDR3 loop: CSGRDSQNTEAFF. The CDR3 coding sequence is TGCAGCGGTCGGGACAGCCAGAACACTGAAGCTTTCTTT.

This clone was observed a few times. V and J are TRBV2 and TRBJ1-5, with D unclear. Germline V gives CDR1 SNHLY, CDR2 FYNNEI. V was clipped by 5 bases and J by 3 bases, with 8 bases between them. The CDR3 loop spans 13 amino acids. CDR3 sequence reads: CASSSQVNQPQHF. Here the CDR3 DNA reads TGTGCCAGCAGTTCTCAGGTCAATCAGCCCCAGCATTTT.

V usage is TRBV5-1 and J usage is TRBJ2-3; D is undetermined. The CDR3 sequence is 13 residues long. The germline V and J ends were trimmed by 2 bases and 2 bases, with 6 bases remaining between them. Germline CDR1 and CDR2: SGHRS and YFSETQ. The CDR3 sequence is CASSLRDTDTQYF. In DNA, the CDR3 is TGCGCCAGCAGCTTACGAGACACAGATACGCAGTATTTT. Based on the CDR3 plus reference TRBV5-1 and TRBJ2-3, the full variable domain is KAGVTQTPRYLIKTRGQQVTLSCSPISGHRSVSWYQQTPGQGLQFLFEYFSETQRNKGNFPGRFSGRQFSNSRSEMNVSTLELGDSALYLCASSLRDTDTQYFGPGTRLTVL.

The gene calls are TRBV30 and TRBJ2-7, with TRBD2 matching 7 bases. With 3 bases clipped from V and 1 base from J, the junction kept 3 bases outside the gene matches. The CDR3 has 13 amino acids. Germline lookup yields CDR1 GTSNPN and CDR2 SVGIG (reference sequence). CDR3 in DNA: TGTGCCTGGAGGGTGGGGGGGTCCTACGAGCAGTACTTC. Protein product: CAWRVGGSYEQYF.

The chain employs TRBV5-1 and TRBJ1-3, with 9 bases lining up with TRBD1. The CDR3 spans 15 residues. V lost 3 bases to trimming and J lost 4 bases; unmatched junction nucleotides: 5. Germline V gives CDR1 SGHRS, CDR2 YFSETQ. CDR3 DNA: TGCGCCAGCAGCTGGGGGACAGGGTACGGAAACACCATATATTTT. This translates into CASSWGTGYGNTIYF.

This rearrangement joins TRBV2 to TRBJ2-7, with TRBD1 identical over 7 bases. Unmatched junction bases numbered 6, after V lost 7 bases and J lost 3 bases. In germline, CDR1 is SNHLY, CDR2 FYNNEI. The CDR3 has 13 residues. As DNA, the CDR3 is TGTGCCAGCAATAGGGACAGCTACTACGAGCAGTACTTC. Its translation is CASNRDSYYEQYF. The complete variable domain, with remaining parts taken from reference TRBV2 and TRBJ2-7, reads EPEVTQTPSHQVTQMGQEVILRCVPISNHLYFYWYRQILGQKVEFLVSFYNNEISEKSEIFDDQFSVERPDGSNFTLKIRSTKLEDSAMYFCASNRDSYYEQYFGPGTRLTVT.

This chain connects TRBV7-3 to TRBJ1-2, with 7 bases lining up with TRBD1. CDR1 and CDR2 from the germline V gene are SGHTA and FQGTGA. The CDR3 extends over 15 amino acids. The V gene end was trimmed by 5 bases and the J gene end by 2 bases; junction bases not matched to a gene: 8. The CDR3 DNA reads as TGTGCCAGCAGCGCTACAGGGGAAGGGAACTATGGCTACACCTTC. Protein: CASSATGEGNYGYTF.

The table lists this clone with a count of one. The chain joins TRBV29-1 to TRBJ2-1; the D gene is possibly TRBD1 (5 bases). The germline V gene encodes CDR1 SQVTM and CDR2 ANQGSEA. V lost 4 bases and J 4 bases, leaving 14 bases between the germline ends. This CDR3 region has 14 residues. CDR3 residues: CSVATDTTYNEQFF. The CDR3, as DNA: TGCAGCGTTGCGACAGACACTACGTACAATGAGCAGTTCTTC.